This entry concerns a single T cell receptor beta chain. Its antigen is not yet known. No base quality values were provided; no much bigger clone lies one nucleotide off. Taken from the germline V gene, the CDR1 and CDR2 loops are SGHRS and YFSETQ. CDR3 length: 16 amino acids, cysteine to phenylalanine. The kept DNA is CDR3 alone, 48 bases in frame from the first base. At the junction V is shortened by 3 bases and J by 8 bases; bases outside the gene matches: 15. The data are from a study of blood T cell repertoires in COVID-19 (TCRdb year 2020). Concerning the study at large: Collaborator samples came from the United States, Italy and Spain and covered acute and convalescent phases of COVID-19. A freely available public database, intended as a resource for researchers studying the immune response to SARS-CoV-2, is where the repertoires were released. The samples were drawn from two sources: the first 160 participants of the ongoing ImmuneRACE study, and 1,000 to 1,500 subjects contributed by 6 global collaborators. The material from the prospective study consisted of cDNA or gDNA derived from T cells, B-cell-depleted T cells, or PBMCs. Where HLA class I and class II types were available, the types were taken from metadata supplied by the sample provider, not from assay-based typing. A de-identified subject ID, COVID-19 status, age in years and sex were almost always included in the sample metadata. Subjects who had been exposed to COVID-19, were actively infected with it, or had recovered from it provided the deeply sampled blood TCRbeta repertoires that made up the dataset. The paper's findings and limits, for the study overall: How much clinical and demographic metadata was included differed by source and by participant, and the metadata was provided uncurated.

In the prospective study, participants were roughly 18 to 100 years old, resided in about 25 geographic areas of the United States, and were enrolled through a virtual design. In the prospective study, participants were assigned to cohorts based on the clinical history participants reported in a screening survey and a study questionnaire. Recovered participants in ImmuneRACE Cohort 3 were defined by two consecutive negative NP/OP PCR tests, clearance by a healthcare professional, or resolution of symptoms. Mobile phlebotomists in the prospective study collected whole blood, serum and a nasopharyngeal or oropharyngeal swab from every participant. Participants in the prospective study had the option to provide additional blood draws and questionnaires over a roughly 2-month period. Prospective study blood samples were shipped either frozen or at room temperature before DNA extraction. TCRbeta CDR3 regions were amplified from genomic DNA by means of the immunoSEQ Assay, a bias-controlled multiplex PCR. The study's own analysis went as follows. Within the assay, amplification of reference gene primers was used to estimate how many nucleated cells each sample contained. To quantify the absolute abundance of each unique TCRbeta CDR3 rearrangement, sequence reads were collapsed and filtered. For each sample, productive Simpson clonality was calculated as the square root of Simpson's diversity index across productive rearrangements. The immuneACCESS repertoire file appears here via TCRdb, limited to in-frame rearrangements. These files lack a portion of the clones; in checked studies, under half of the deficit traces to unresolved V genes, and the cause of the others is not known. Clone size and V and J calls were adopted from that table, with D and trimming inferred from the DNA. Recorded for this sample are about 180,000 clones; about 85% of them occurred a single time. The biggest ten clones account for 6.2% of the sample.

The clonotype comes from a man in his forties or fifties who had recovered from COVID-19. Input material: PBMCs or T cells enriched from blood (not recorded which). The rearrangement joined TRBV5-1 to TRBJ1-2; 8 junctional bases match TRBD1. The CDR3 reads as follows: CASSWSDRGLGGGYTF. The nucleotide sequence is TGCGCCAGCAGCTGGTCTGACAGGGGCCTTGGAGGGGGCTACACCTTC.